This T cell receptor (beta chain) was sequenced for a study of T cell changes during pregnancy in multiple sclerosis. Trimming took 4 bases from V and 7 from J, leaving 10 bases between them. CDR1 is SGHTA, CDR2 FQGTGA, per germline. This CDR3 is 12 amino acids long. Assay used: immunoSEQ multiplex PCR; TCRdb lists only in-frame clones, some missing. Of approximately 45,000 clones in the sample, around four fifths were seen once. Specimen: CD4+ T cells from peripheral blood mononuclear cells, collected before pregnancy. This receptor was identified in a female donor with multiple sclerosis, enrolled in a pregnancy study. The gene calls are TRBV7-3 and TRBJ1-1; D uncertain. CDR3 region: CASSSYTGEAFF. CDR3 bases: TGTGCCAGCAGCTCGTACACGGGTGAAGCTTTCTTT.